This TCR beta chain derives from a study of STAT5B mutations in CD4+ large granular lymphocyte leukemia. The repertoire was sequenced with immunoSEQ multiplex PCR; TCRdb's copy has only in-frame clones and lacks some. Counted here are about 25,000 clones, 74% occurring once; the ten biggest clones make up about 9.8%. The CDR3 has 16 amino acids. Germline V gene data show CDR1 as MNHEY and CDR2 as SMNVEV (reference sequence). The V and J ends lost 0 bases and 7 bases, in that order; junction bases with no gene match: 5. The sequence derives from a human donor in good health. Sequenced input: CD4+ T cells from blood buffy coats. The chain is built from TRBV27 and TRBJ2-2; TRBD1 agrees at 10 bases. CDR3 residues: CASSLSGTGVFGELFF. The CDR3 region has the DNA TGTGCCAGCAGTTTATCCGGGACAGGGGTTTTCGGGGAGCTGTTTTTT.